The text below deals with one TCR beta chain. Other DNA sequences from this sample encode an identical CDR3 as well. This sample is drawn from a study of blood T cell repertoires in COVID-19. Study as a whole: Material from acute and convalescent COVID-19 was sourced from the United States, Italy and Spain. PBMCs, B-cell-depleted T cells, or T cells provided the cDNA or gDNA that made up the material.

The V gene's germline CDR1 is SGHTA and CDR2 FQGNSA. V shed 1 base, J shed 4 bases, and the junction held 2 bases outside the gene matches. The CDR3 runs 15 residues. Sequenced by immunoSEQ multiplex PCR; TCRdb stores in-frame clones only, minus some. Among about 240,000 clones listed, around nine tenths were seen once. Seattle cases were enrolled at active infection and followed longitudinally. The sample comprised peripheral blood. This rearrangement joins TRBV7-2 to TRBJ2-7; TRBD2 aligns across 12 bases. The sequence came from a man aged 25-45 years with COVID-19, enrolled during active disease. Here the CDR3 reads CASSLGGTSGYEQYF. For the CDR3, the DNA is TGTGCCAGCAGCTTAGGGGGGACTAGCGGGTACGAGCAGTACTTC.